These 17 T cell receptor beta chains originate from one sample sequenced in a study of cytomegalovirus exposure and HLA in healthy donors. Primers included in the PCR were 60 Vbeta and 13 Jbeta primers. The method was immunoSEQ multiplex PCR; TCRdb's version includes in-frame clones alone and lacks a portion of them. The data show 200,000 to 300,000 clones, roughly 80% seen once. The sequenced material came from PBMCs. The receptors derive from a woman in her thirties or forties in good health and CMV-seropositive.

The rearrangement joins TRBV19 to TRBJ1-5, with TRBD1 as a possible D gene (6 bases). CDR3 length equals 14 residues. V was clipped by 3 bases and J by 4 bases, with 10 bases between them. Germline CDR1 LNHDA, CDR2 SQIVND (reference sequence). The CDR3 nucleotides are TGTGCCAGTAGTATGGGGGCCCGAAATCAGCCCCAGCATTTT. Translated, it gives CASSMGARNQPQHF.

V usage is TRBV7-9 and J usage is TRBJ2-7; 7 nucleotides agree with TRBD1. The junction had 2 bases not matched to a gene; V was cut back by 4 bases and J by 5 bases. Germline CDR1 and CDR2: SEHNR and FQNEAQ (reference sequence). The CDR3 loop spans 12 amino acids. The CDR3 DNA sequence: TGTGCCAGCAGCTCGACAGGGCACGAGCAGTACTTC. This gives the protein CASSSTGHEQYF.

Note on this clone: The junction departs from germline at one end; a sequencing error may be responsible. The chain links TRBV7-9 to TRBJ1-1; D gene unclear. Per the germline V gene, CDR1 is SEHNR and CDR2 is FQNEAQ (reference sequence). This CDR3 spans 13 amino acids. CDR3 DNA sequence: TGTTCCAGCAGCCCAAGCCCGAACACTGAAGCTTTCTTT. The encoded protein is CSSSPSPNTEAFF.

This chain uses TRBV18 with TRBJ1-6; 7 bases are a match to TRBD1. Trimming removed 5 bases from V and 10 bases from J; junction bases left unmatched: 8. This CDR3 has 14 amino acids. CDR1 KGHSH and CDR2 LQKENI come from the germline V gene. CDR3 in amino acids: CASSISTGFSPLHF. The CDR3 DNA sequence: TGTGCCAGCTCAATCTCGACAGGGTTCTCACCCCTCCACTTT.

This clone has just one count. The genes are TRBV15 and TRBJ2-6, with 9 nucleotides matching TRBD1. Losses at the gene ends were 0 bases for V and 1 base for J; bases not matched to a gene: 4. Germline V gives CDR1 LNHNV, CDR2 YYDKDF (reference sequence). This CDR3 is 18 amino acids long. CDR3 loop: CATSRDGQGTSGANVLTF. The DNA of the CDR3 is TGTGCCACCAGCAGAGATGGACAGGGGACGTCTGGGGCCAACGTCCTGACTTTC.

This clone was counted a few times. CDR3 nucleotide sequence: TGTGCCAGTCGGACAGGGGAGAGCGAGCAGTACTTC. Amino acid sequence: CASRTGESEQYF. This rearrangement joins TRBV28 to TRBJ2-5; 9 bases map to TRBD1. The tail of the sequence fits TRBJ2-7 better, so the J call may be wrong. In germline, CDR1 is MDHEN, CDR2 SYDVKM. The CDR3 covers 12 residues.

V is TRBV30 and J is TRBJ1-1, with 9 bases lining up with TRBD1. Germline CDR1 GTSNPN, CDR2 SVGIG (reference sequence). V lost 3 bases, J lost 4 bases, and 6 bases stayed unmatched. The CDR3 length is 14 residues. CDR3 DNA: TGTGCCTGGAGGGGGGACAGGGTTCTCACTGAAGCTTTCTTT. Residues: CAWRGDRVLTEAFF.

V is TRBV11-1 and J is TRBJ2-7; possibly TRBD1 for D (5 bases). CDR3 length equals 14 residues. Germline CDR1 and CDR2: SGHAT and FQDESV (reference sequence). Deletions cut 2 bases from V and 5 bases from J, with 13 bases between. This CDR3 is CASSLQGAFDEQYF. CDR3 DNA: TGTGCCAGCAGCTTACAAGGGGCTTTTGACGAGCAGTACTTC.

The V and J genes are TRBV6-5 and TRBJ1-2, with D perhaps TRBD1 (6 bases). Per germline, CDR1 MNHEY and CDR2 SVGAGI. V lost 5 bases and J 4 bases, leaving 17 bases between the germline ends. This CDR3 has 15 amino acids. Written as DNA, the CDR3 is TGTGCCAGCAGTCCTAGCGGGGGCGCCCTCTATGGCTACACCTTC. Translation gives CASSPSGGALYGYTF.

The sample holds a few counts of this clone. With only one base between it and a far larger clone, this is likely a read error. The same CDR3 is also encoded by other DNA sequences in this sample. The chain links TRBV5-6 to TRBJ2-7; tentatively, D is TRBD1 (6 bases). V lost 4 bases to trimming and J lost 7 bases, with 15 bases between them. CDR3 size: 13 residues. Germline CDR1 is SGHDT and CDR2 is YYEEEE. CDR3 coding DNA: TGTGCCAGCAGCCAACGTACAGGGCGAGAGCAGTACTTC. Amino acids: CASSQRTGREQYF.

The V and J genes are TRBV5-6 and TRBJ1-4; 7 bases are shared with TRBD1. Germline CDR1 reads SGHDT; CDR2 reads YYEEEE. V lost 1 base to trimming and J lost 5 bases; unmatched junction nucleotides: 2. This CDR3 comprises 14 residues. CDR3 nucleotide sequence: TGTGCCAGCAGCTTGAGAGGGGGCAATGAAAAACTGTTTTTT. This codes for CASSLRGGNEKLFF. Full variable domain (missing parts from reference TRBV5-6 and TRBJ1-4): DAGVTQSPTHLIKTRGQQVTLRCSPKSGHDTVSWYQQALGQGPQFIFQYYEEEERQRGNFPDRFSGHQFPNYSSELNVNALLLGDSALYLCASSLRGGNEKLFFGSGTQLSVL.

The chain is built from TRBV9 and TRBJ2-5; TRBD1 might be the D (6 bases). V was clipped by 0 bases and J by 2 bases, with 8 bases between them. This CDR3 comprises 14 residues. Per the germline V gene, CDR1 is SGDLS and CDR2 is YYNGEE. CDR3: CASSVGTEQETQYF. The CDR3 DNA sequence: TGTGCCAGCAGCGTAGGGACAGAGCAAGAGACCCAGTACTTC.

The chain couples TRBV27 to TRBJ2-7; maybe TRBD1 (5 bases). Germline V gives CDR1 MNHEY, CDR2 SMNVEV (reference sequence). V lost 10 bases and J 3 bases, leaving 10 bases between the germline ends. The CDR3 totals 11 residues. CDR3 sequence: CATAGFYEQYF. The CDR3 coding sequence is TGTGCCACCGCAGGGTTCTACGAGCAGTACTTC.

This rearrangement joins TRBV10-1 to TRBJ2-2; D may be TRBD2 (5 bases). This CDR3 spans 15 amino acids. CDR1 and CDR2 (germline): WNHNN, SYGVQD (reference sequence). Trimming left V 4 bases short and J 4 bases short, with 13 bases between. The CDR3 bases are TGCGCCAGCAGTGTGGCGCCCGCGGGCACCGGGGAGCTGTTTTTT. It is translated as CASSVAPAGTGELFF.

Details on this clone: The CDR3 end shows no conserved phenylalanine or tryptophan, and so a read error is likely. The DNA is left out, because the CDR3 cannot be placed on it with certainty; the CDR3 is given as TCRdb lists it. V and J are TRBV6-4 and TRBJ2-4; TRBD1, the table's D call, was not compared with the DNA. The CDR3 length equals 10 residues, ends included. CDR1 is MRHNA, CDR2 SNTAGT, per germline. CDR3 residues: CASSQQGNFA.

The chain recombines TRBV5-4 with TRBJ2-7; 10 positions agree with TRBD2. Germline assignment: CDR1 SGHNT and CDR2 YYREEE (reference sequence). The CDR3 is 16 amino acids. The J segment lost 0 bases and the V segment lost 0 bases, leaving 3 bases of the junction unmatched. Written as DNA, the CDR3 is TGTGCCAGCAGCTTGGGTCTAGCGGGGGTCTCCTACGAGCAGTACTTC. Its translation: CASSLGLAGVSYEQYF.

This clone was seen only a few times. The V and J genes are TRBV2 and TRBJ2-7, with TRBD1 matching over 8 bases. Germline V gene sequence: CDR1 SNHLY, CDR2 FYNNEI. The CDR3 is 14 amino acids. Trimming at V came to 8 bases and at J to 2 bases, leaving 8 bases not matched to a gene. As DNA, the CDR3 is TGTGCCAGCGGCCCCGGGACAGGCCCCTACGAGCAGTACTTC. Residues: CASGPGTGPYEQYF.